This TCR beta chain emerged from a study of blood T cell repertoires in COVID-19 (dated by TCRdb to between 2020 and 2021). With respect to the entire study: Samples covering the acute and convalescent phases of COVID-19 were provided by collaborators in the United States, Italy and Spain. Deeply sampled blood TCRbeta repertoires from subjects exposed to, actively infected with, or recovered from COVID-19 were included in the dataset. The repertoires were made available in a free public database intended to serve as a resource for research on the immune response to SARS-CoV-2. The samples were drawn from the first 160 participants of the ongoing ImmuneRACE study and from 1,254 subjects provided by 6 global collaborators. The prospective study material was composed of cDNA or gDNA derived from T cells, B-cell-depleted T cells, or PBMCs. The sample metadata nearly always contained a de-identified subject ID, COVID-19 status, age in years and sex. Where available, HLA class I and class II types were taken from metadata supplied by the sample provider and were not determined by assay-based typing. What the research found in general, with its limitations: Clinical and demographic metadata were provided uncurated, with the amount varying by source and participant.

Details on this clone: This clone's antigen is unknown. The sample holds no much larger clone one base away, and base qualities are not on file.

The immunoSEQ Assay, a bias-controlled multiplex PCR, was used to amplify TCRbeta CDR3 regions from genomic DNA. The study's processing was this. Within the assay, amplification of reference gene primers was used to estimate how many nucleated cells each sample contained. Sequence reads were collapsed and filtered to measure the absolute abundance of every unique TCRbeta CDR3 rearrangement. For each sample, productive Simpson clonality was calculated as the square root of Simpson's diversity index across productive rearrangements. TCRdb provides this immuneACCESS table in a form limited to in-frame rearrangements. Some clones are lacking; in checked studies, under half of them reflect an unresolved V gene, and why the rest are absent is not known. V, J and clone size derive from that table, while D and trimming were established from the DNA sequence. In all, the sample holds under 250,000 clones, and approximately 90% of those were seen once. Approximately 10% of the sample rests with the top ten.

One collaborating source in Seattle enrolled patients while the patients were actively infected and followed the patients over time throughout the course of disease. Whole blood was collected in K2EDTA tubes by collaborating institutions according to the institutions' own protocols. For TCRbeta analysis, collaborators shipped samples in one of three forms: frozen whole blood, isolated PBMCs, or DNA extracted from either of those sample types. The CDR3, from cysteine to phenylalanine, totals 17 residues. Left in the record is the CDR3 DNA by itself, 51 bases read in frame from the first base. The CDR1 and CDR2 encoded by the germline V gene (reference sequence) are LNHNV and YYDKDF. Trimming at the junction amounts to 5 bases on V and 4 bases on J, and the germline ends lie 24 bases apart.

This clonotype was sampled from a man in his fifties with COVID-19, enrolled during active disease. Sequenced material: peripheral blood. This chain is built from TRBV15 and TRBJ2-7, with TRBD1 tentatively as D gene (6 bases match). The bases are TGTGCCACCAGCCCCGTGGGTGACAGGTTAGGAGGATACGAGCAGTACTTC. Translated, it reads CATSPVGDRLGGYEQYF.